The T cell receptor beta chain under discussion was sequenced for a study of cytotoxic CD8 clonotypes in ibrutinib-treated CLL. As for the study in general: Each sample contained, on average, roughly 280,000 productive templates and 94,000 or so productive rearrangements. Broader study findings: Higher circulating CD8+ T-cell counts strongly accompanied higher baseline clonality, above age-matched healthy donors. On treatment, the uncommon public clonotypes contracted or remained stable.

Concerning this clone itself: Its specificity is unknown.

Trimming stripped 0 bases from V and 4 bases from J, with 13 bases between. There are 15 residues in the CDR3. Germline CDR1 reads MNHNS; CDR2 reads SASEGT. The table came from immunoSEQ multiplex PCR; TCRdb's copy has only in-frame clones and leaves some out. The sample shows 60,000 to 75,000 clones, 90% of them seen only once. The input for sequencing was PBMCs, taken after 12 months of ibrutinib treatment. The origin of this receptor is a human donor with chronic lymphocytic leukemia. The chain carries TRBV6-1 and TRBJ2-7; TRBD1 is a possible D gene (5 bases). CDR3 in amino acids: CASSEASGSLYEQYF. CDR3 nucleotides: TGTGCCAGCAGTGAAGCTTCAGGGTCCCTATACGAGCAGTACTTC.